This T cell receptor (beta chain) was observed in a study of T cell responses to AZD1222 COVID-19 vaccine. Repertoires were generated with immunoSEQ multiplex PCR, while TCRdb's copy carries only in-frame clones and drops some. In the table there are more than 110,000 clones, about 92% of which are singletons. The CDR3 length is 15 residues. The germline V gene has CDR1 SGHTA and CDR2 FQGNSA. J gave up 6 bases and V 4 bases, and 4 bases lay outside the gene matches. This receptor was obtained from an adult who received the AZD1222 COVID-19 vaccine. Here the sequenced sample was peripheral blood, taken 28 days after the second AZD1222 dose. The V and J genes are TRBV7-2 and TRBJ1-6; 9 nucleotides agree with TRBD1. This CDR3 reads CASSSADRGNSPLHF. CDR3 bases: TGTGCCAGCAGCTCGGCGGACAGGGGTAATTCACCCCTCCACTTT.